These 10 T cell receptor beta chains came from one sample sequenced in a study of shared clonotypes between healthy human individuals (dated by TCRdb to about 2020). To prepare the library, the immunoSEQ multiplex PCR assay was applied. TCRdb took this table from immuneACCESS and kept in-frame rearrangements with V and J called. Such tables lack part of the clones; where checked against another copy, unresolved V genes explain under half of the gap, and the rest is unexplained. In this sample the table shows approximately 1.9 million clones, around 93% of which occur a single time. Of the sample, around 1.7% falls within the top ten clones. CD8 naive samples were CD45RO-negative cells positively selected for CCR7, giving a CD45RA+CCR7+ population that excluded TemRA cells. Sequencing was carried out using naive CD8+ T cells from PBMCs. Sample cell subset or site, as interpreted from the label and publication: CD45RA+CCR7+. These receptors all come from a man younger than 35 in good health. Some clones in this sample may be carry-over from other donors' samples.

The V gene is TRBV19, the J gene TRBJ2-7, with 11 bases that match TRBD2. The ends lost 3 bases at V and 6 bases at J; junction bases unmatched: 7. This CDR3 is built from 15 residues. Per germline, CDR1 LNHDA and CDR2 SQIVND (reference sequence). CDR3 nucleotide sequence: TGTGCCAGTAGTATGAAAGGGACTAGCGGAGTCGAGCAGTACTTC. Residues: CASSMKGTSGVEQYF.

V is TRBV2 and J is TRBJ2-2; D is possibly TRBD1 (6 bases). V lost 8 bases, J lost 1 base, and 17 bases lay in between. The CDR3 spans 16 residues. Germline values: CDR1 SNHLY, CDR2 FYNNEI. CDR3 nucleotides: TGTGCCAGCGCTGTCAATAAGGGGGTGAACACCGGGGAGCTGTTTTTT. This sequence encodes CASAVNKGVNTGELFF.

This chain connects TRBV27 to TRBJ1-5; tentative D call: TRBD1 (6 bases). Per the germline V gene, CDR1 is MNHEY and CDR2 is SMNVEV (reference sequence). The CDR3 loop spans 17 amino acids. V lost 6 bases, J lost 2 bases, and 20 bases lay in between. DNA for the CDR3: TGTGCCAGCAGCCCCGGGGCAGGGGATTTTGGCAATCAGCCCCAGCATTTT. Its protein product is CASSPGAGDFGNQPQHF.

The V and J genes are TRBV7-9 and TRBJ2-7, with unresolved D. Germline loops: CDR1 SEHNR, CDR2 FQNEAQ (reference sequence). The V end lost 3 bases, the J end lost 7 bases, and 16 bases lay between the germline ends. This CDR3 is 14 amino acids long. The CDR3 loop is CASSLGSPGVEQYF. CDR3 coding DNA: TGTGCCAGCAGCTTGGGGTCGCCTGGGGTTGAGCAGTACTTC. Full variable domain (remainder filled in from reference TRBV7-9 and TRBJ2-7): DTGVSQNPRHKITKRGQNVTFRCDPISEHNRLYWYRQTLGQGPEFLTYFQNEAQLEKSRLLSDRFSAERPKGSFSTLEIQRTEQGDSAMYLCASSLGSPGVEQYFGPGTRLTVT.

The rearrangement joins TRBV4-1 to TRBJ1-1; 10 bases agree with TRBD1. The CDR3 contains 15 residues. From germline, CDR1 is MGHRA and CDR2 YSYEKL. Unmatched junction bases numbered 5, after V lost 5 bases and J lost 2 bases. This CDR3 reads CASSKDRGGNTEAFF. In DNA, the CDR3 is TGCGCCAGCAGCAAGGACAGGGGGGGAAACACTGAAGCTTTCTTT.

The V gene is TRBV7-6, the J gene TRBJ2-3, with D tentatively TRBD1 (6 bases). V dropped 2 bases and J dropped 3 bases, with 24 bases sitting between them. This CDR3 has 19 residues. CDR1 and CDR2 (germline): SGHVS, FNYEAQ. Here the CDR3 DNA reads TGTGCCAGCAGCTTAACCGGGCCCCGAAGCAACAGGGCAACAGATACGCAGTATTTT. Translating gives CASSLTGPRSNRATDTQYF. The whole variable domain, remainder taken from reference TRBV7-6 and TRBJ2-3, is GAGVSQSPRYKVTKRGQDVALRCDPISGHVSLYWYRQALGQGPEFLTYFNYEAQQDKSGLPNDRFSAERPEGSISTLTIQRTEQRDSAMYRCASSLTGPRSNRATDTQYFGPGTRLTVL.

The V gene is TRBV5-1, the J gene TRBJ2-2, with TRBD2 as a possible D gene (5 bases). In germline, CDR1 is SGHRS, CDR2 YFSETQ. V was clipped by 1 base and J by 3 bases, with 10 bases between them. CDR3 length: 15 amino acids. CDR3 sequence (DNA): TGCGCCAGCAGCTTGTCGAGGCGGGACACCGGGGAGCTGTTTTTT. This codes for CASSLSRRDTGELFF.

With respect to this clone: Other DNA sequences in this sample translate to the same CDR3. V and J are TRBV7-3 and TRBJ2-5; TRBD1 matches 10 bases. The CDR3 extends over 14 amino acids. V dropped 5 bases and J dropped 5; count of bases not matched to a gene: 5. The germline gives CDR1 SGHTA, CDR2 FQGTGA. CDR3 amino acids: CASSLTGGGETQYF. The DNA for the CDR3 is TGTGCCAGCAGCCTGACAGGGGGCGGGGAGACCCAGTACTTC.

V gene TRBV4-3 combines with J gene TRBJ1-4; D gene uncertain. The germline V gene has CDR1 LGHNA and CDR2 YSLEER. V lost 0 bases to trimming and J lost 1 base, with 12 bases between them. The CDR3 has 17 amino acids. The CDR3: CASSQDPVGITNEKLFF. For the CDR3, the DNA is TGCGCCAGCAGCCAAGACCCGGTAGGGATAACTAATGAAAAACTGTTTTTT.

This CDR3 is CASSLALGQVYEQYF. CDR3 bases: TGTGCCAGCAGCTTGGCCCTAGGACAGGTCTACGAGCAGTACTTC. The chain has TRBV5-6 and TRBJ2-7; TRBD1 matches at 7 bases. Trimming cost V 0 bases and J 3 bases; bases outside gene matches: 6. This CDR3 is built from 15 residues. Germline CDR1 and CDR2: SGHDT and YYEEEE.